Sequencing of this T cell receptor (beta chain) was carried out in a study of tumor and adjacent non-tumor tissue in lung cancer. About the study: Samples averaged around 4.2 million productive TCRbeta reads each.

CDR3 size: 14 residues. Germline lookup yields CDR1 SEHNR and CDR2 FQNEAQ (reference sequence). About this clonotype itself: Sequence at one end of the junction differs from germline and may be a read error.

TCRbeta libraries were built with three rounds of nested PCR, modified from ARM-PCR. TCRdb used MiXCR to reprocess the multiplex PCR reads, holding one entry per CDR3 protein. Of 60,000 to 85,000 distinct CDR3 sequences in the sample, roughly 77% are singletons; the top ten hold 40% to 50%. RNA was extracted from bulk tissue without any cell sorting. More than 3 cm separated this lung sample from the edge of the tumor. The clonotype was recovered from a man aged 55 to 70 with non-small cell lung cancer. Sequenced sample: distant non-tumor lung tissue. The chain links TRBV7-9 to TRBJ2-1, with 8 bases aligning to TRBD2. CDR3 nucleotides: TGTACCAGCAGCTCTGCTAGCGGGCTTGTTGAGCAGTTCTTC. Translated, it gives CTSSSASGLVEQFF.